This is a list of T cell receptor beta chains from one sample in a study of T cells in localized non-small cell lung cancer. The repertoire was sequenced with immunoSEQ multiplex PCR; TCRdb's copy has only in-frame clones and lacks some. The repertoire holds about 2,700 clones, with roughly 30% as singletons. This material consisted of lung tumor tissue, taken before any cancer treatment. The receptors stem from a woman aged 35-75 years with stage III lung adenocarcinoma. Both conserved end residues are part of each CDR3. Fields, in order: CDR3 DNA, CDR3 protein, clone size, J gene, D gene, V gene. D genes are given only for firm matches. Not all rows give a size; the values are once, few, many and, for expanded clones, a class.

DNA: TGCGCCAGCAGGGAGACTAGCGGGAGCCTTGAGCAGTTCTTC; CDR3: CASRETSGSLEQFF; size: .; J: TRBJ2-1; D: TRBD2; V: TRBV10-2
DNA: TGTGCCAGCAGCAGCCGCCAGGGGGCAATCTACGAGCAGTACTTC; CDR3: CASSSRQGAIYEQYF; size: few; J: TRBJ2-7; D: TRBD1; V: TRBV9
DNA: TGTGCCAGCAGTTCGGACAGAGGTTGGGAAGCTTTCTTT; CDR3: CASSSDRGWEAFF; size: .; J: TRBJ1-1; D: .; V: TRBV6-8
DNA: TGTGCCAGCAGCCTACCTAGACTAGCCAATGAGCAGTTCTTC; CDR3: CASSLPRLANEQFF; size: .; J: TRBJ2-1; D: TRBD2; V: TRBV11-3
DNA: TGTGCCAGCAGCGTACGACTGACAGATACGCAGTATTTT; CDR3: CASSVRLTDTQYF; size: .; J: TRBJ2-3; D: .; V: TRBV9
DNA: TGTGCCAGCAGCCGGGGACCAGAAGAGACCCAGTACTTC; CDR3: CASSRGPEETQYF; size: .; J: TRBJ2-5; D: .; V: TRBV14
DNA: TGCGCCAGCAGCTTGAGGGGGAACACTGAAGCTTTCTTT; CDR3: CASSLRGNTEAFF; size: medium-sized; J: TRBJ1-1; D: .; V: TRBV23-1
DNA: TGTGCCAGCAGCTCTCCCGGGACAGGGGAAGAGACCCAGTACTTC; CDR3: CASSSPGTGEETQYF; size: .; J: TRBJ2-5; D: TRBD1; V: TRBV6-8
DNA: TGTGCCAGCAGCTTAAGGGCGGGGGTGTACAATGAGCAGTTCTTC; CDR3: CASSLRAGVYNEQFF; size: .; J: TRBJ2-1; D: TRBD2; V: TRBV11-3
DNA: TGTGCCAGCAGCTTAGGGACTAGGCTACAACAGCAGTTCTTC; CDR3: CASSLGTRLQQQFF; size: .; J: TRBJ2-1; D: TRBD2; V: TRBV11-3
DNA: TGTGCCAGCAGTGAGGGGGAGAACACTGAAGCTTTCTTT; CDR3: CASSEGENTEAFF; size: few; J: TRBJ1-1; D: .; V: TRBV6-8
DNA: TGTGCCAGCAGTGACGCGGGATATAGCAATCAGCCCCAGCATTTT; CDR3: CASSDAGYSNQPQHF; size: few; J: TRBJ1-5; D: .; V: TRBV9
DNA: TGCGCCAGCAGCGTCCGGGACGGCAACTACAATGAGCAGTTCTTC; CDR3: CASSVRDGNYNEQFF; size: once; J: TRBJ2-1; D: .; V: TRBV5-1
DNA: TGTGCCAGCTCACCATCAGGGGGCAGGTTGAACACTGAAGCTTTCTTT; CDR3: CASSPSGGRLNTEAFF; size: .; J: TRBJ1-1; D: TRBD1; V: TRBV18
DNA: TGTGCCAGCAGCCAGGGACTAGCGGGGGGGCGTCAGTATTTT; CDR3: CASSQGLAGGRQYF; size: .; J: TRBJ2-3; D: TRBD2; V: TRBV11-3
DNA: TGTGCCAGCAGTTTGATCGAGAAGGGGACCCAGTACTTC; CDR3: CASSLIEKGTQYF; size: .; J: TRBJ2-5; D: .; V: TRBV28
DNA: TGCGCCAGCAGCCAAGAGGGGACACCGAACTACGAGCAGTACTTC; CDR3: CASSQEGTPNYEQYF; size: .; J: TRBJ2-7; D: .; V: TRBV1
DNA: TGTGCCAGCAGCTACCGGACAGGTCTGAACACTGAAGCTTTCTTT; CDR3: CASSYRTGLNTEAFF; size: .; J: TRBJ1-1; D: TRBD1; V: TRBV11-3
DNA: TGTGCCAGCAGCTTAAGCGGGTCGGGCGACGAGCAGTACTTC; CDR3: CASSLSGSGDEQYF; size: few; J: TRBJ2-7; D: .; V: TRBV11-3
DNA: TGTGCCAGCAGCTTAGGGGTTACCGAAGAGACCCAGTACTTC; CDR3: CASSLGVTEETQYF; size: medium-sized; J: TRBJ2-5; D: .; V: TRBV11-3
DNA: TGTGCCTGGAGTGCCTCCGGCGGGGAGCTGTTTTTT; CDR3: CAWSASGGELFF; size: few; J: TRBJ2-2; D: .; V: TRBV30
DNA: TGTGCCAGCTCACCACCCCTGGGGGACGGTAATGAAAAACTGTTTTTT; CDR3: CASSPPLGDGNEKLFF; size: large; J: TRBJ1-4; D: .; V: TRBV18
DNA: TGTGCCAGCAGCTTGAACAGCGGGACAGGGACCTACGAGCAGTACTTC; CDR3: CASSLNSGTGTYEQYF; size: .; J: TRBJ2-7; D: TRBD1; V: TRBV11-3
DNA: TGCGCCAGCAGCTCGGGACAGGCCTACAATGAGCAGTTCTTC; CDR3: CASSSGQAYNEQFF; size: .; J: TRBJ2-1; D: TRBD1; V: TRBV5-1
DNA: TGTGCCAGTCGAGGCCCAGGGACTGAAGCTTTCTTT; CDR3: CASRGPGTEAFF; size: few; J: TRBJ1-1; D: .; V: TRBV19
DNA: TGTGCCAGCAGGGCGGAAACTGAAGCTTTCTTT; CDR3: CASRAETEAFF; size: .; J: TRBJ1-1; D: .; V: TRBV6-4
DNA: TGTGCCAGCAGGGTGTGGAGCCCGTACAATGAGCAGTTCTTC; CDR3: CASRVWSPYNEQFF; size: .; J: TRBJ2-1; D: .; V: TRBV11-3
DNA: TGTGCCAGCAGCGTGGCTAGGCAGGTGAATGAGCAGTTCTTC; CDR3: CASSVARQVNEQFF; size: .; J: TRBJ2-1; D: .; V: TRBV11-3
DNA: TGTGCCAGCAACAGCGGGAGGGCCGGTGATGAGCAGTTCTTC; CDR3: CASNSGRAGDEQFF; size: few; J: TRBJ2-1; D: TRBD2; V: TRBV6-8
DNA: TGTGCCAGCAGTGTCCGACTAGCCCTCGTGCAGTTCTTC; CDR3: CASSVRLALVQFF; size: few; J: TRBJ2-1; D: TRBD2; V: TRBV9
DNA: TGCGCCAGCAGCCAAGGGGCGGCTACCCGTCTCGTGGATACGCAGTATTTT; CDR3: CASSQGAATRLVDTQYF; size: medium-sized; J: TRBJ2-3; D: .; V: TRBV1
DNA: TGTGCCAGCTCACCCCTGGGGGGTAGCCGGGGTCCCGGCGGTGAGCAGTTCTTC; CDR3: CASSPLGGSRGPGGEQFF; size: .; J: TRBJ2-1; D: .; V: TRBV18
DNA: TGTGCCAGCAGTTACTCCCCCGGGACAGCCTCCTACGAGCAGTACTTC; CDR3: CASSYSPGTASYEQYF; size: .; J: TRBJ2-7; D: TRBD1; V: TRBV6-8
DNA: TGTGCCTGGAGTGCGGGGGGCCCCCGCAATGAGCAGTTCTTC; CDR3: CAWSAGGPRNEQFF; size: .; J: TRBJ2-1; D: .; V: TRBV30